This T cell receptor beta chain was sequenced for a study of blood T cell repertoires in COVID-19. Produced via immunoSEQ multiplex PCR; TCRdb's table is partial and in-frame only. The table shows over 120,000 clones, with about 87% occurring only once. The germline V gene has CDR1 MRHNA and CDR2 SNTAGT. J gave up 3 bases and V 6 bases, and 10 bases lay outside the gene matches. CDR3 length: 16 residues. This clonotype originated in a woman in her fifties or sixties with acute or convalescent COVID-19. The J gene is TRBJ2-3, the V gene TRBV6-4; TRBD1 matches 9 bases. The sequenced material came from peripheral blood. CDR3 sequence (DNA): TGTGCCAGCAGCCCTTGGACAGGGGTCGGGACAGATACGCAGTATTTT. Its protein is CASSPWTGVGTDTQYF.